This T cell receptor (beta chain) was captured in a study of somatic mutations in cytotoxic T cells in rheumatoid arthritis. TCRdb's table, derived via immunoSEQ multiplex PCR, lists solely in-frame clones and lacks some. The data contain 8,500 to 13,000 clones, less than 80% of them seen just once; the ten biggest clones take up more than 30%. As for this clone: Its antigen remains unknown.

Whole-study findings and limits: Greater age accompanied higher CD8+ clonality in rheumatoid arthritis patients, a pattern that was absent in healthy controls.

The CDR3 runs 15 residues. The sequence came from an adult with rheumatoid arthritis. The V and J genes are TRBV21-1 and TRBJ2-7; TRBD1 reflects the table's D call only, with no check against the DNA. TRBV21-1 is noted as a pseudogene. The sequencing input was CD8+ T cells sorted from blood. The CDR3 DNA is TGTGCCAGCAGCCCCCCGGGACAGGGGCCTTACGAGCAGTACTTC. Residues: CASSPPGQGPYEQYF.